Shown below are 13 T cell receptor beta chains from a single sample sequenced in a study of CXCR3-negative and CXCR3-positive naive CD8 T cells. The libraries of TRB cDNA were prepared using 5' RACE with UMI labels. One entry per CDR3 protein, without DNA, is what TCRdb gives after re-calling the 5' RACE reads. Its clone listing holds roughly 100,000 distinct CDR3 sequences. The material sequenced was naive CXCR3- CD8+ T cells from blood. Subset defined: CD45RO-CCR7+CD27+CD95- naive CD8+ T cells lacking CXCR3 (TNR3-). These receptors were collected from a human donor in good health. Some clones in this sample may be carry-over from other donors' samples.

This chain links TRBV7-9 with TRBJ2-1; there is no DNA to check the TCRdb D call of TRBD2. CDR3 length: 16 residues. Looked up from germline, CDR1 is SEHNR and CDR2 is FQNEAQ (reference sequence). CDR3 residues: CASSPPASGPYNEQFF.

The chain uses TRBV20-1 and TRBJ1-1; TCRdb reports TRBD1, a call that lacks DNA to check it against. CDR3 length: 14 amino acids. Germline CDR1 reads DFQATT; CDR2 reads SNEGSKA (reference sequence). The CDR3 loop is CSARGTGLGTEAFF.

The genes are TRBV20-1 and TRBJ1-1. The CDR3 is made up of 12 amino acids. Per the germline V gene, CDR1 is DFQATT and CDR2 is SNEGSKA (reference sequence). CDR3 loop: CSARGSNTEAFF.

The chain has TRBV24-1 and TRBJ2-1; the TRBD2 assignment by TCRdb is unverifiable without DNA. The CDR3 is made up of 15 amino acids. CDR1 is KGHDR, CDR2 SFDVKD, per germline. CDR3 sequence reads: CATSPRGGALNEQFF.

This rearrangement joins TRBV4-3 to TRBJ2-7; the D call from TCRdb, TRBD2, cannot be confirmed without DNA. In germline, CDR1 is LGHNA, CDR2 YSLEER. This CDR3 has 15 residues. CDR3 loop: CASSQDEAGLYEQYF.

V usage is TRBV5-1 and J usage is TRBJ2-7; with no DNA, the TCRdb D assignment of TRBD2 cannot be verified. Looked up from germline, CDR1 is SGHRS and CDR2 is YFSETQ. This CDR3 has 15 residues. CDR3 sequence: CASSPIGGPSYEQYF.

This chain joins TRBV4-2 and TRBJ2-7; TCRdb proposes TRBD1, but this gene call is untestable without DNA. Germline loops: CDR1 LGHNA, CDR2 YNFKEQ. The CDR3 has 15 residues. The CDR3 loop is CASSQRAQSSYEQYF.

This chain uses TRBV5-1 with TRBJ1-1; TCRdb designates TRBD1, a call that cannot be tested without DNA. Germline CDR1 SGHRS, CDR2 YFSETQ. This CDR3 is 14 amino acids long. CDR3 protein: CASSLVSRDTEAFF.

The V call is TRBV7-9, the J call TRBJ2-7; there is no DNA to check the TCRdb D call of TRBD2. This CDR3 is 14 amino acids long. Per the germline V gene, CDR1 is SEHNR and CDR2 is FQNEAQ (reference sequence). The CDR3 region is CASSGTSDGYEQYF. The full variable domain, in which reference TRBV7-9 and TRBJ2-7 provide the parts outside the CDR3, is DTGVSQNPRHKITKRGQNVTFRCDPISEHNRLYWYRQTLGQGPEFLTYFQNEAQLEKSRLLSDRFSAERPKGSFSTLEIQRTEQGDSAMYLCASSGTSDGYEQYFGPGTRLTVT.

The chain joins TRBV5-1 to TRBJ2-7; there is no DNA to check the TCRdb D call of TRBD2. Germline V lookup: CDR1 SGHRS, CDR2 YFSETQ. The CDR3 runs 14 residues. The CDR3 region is CASSLTSGRNEQYF.

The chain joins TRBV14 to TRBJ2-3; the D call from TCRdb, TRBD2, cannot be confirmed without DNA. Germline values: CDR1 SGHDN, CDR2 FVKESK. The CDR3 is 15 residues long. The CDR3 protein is CASSLLAAPGDTQYF.

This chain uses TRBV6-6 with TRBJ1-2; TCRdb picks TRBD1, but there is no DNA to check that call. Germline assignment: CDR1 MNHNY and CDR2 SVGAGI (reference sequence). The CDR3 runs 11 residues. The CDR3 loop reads CASSPREGYTF.

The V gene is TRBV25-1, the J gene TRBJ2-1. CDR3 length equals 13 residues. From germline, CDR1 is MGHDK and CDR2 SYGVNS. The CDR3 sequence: CASSEGLANEQFF.